Listed here are 18 T cell receptor beta chains from one sample, sequenced in a study of T cell responses to AZD1222 COVID-19 vaccine. Using immunoSEQ multiplex PCR, the repertoire was profiled, and TCRdb retains in-frame clones only, with some absent. The sample lists 95,000 to 150,000 clones, roughly 84% occurring once. The sample consisted of peripheral blood, taken on day 0 of AZD1222 vaccination. The receptor set was obtained from an adult in good health.

The V and J genes are TRBV4-1 and TRBJ1-1; no clear D gene. Per germline, CDR1 MGHRA and CDR2 YSYEKL. V was trimmed by 1 base and J by 1 base, leaving 10 bases between them. The CDR3 sequence is 15 residues long. The CDR3 reads CASSQGRAPNTEAFF. Written as DNA, the CDR3 is TGCGCCAGCAGCCAAGGCCGGGCCCCGAACACTGAAGCTTTCTTT.

V and J are TRBV5-1 and TRBJ2-1, with D tentatively TRBD2 (7 bases). Trimming took 0 bases from V and 8 from J, leaving 15 bases between them. The V gene's germline CDR1 is SGHRS and CDR2 YFSETQ. The CDR3 runs 15 residues. The CDR3 loop is CASSLGDTGGDEQFF. CDR3 sequence (DNA): TGCGCCAGCAGCTTGGGGGACACGGGGGGCGATGAGCAGTTCTTC.

The chain links TRBV14 to TRBJ1-1; 7 nucleotides line up with TRBD1. CDR1 and CDR2 (germline): SGHDN, FVKESK. Germline trimming cut 0 bases from V and 1 base from J; bases unmatched to any gene: 14. The CDR3 totals 19 residues. The CDR3 nucleotides read TGTGCCAGCAGCCAAGATCGGGTCCAGGGGGGCGGACCGAACACTGAAGCTTTCTTT. The encoded protein is CASSQDRVQGGGPNTEAFF.

The rearrangement uses TRBV5-6 and TRBJ1-2; TRBD1 aligns across 7 bases. Germline lookup yields CDR1 SGHDT and CDR2 YYEEEE. The CDR3 is 15 residues long. The V gene end was trimmed by 2 bases and the J gene end by 6 bases; junction bases not matched to a gene: 10. CDR3 residues: CASSFRQGERHGYTF. In nucleotides, the CDR3 is TGTGCCAGCAGCTTTAGACAGGGAGAGAGGCATGGCTACACCTTC. Full variable domain (outside the CDR3, taken from reference TRBV5-6 and TRBJ1-2): DAGVTQSPTHLIKTRGQQVTLRCSPKSGHDTVSWYQQALGQGPQFIFQYYEEEERQRGNFPDRFSGHQFPNYSSELNVNALLLGDSALYLCASSFRQGERHGYTFGSGTRLTVV.

This chain connects TRBV5-4 to TRBJ1-1, with D unresolved. Trimming removed 4 bases at V and 1 base at J, with 8 bases between. The germline V gene encodes CDR1 SGHNT and CDR2 YYREEE (reference sequence). The CDR3 runs to 13 residues. Here the CDR3 DNA reads TGTGCCAGCAGCCCGGGTCCGAACACTGAAGCTTTCTTT. It yields the protein CASSPGPNTEAFF. Full variable domain (missing parts from reference TRBV5-4 and TRBJ1-1): ETGVTQSPTHLIKTRGQQVTLRCSSQSGHNTVSWYQQALGQGPQFIFQYYREEENGRGNFPPRFSGLQFPNYSSELNVNALELDDSALYLCASSPGPNTEAFFGQGTRLTVV.

This clone was detected many times. The chain carries TRBV28 and TRBJ1-5; 7 bases map to TRBD1. Per germline, CDR1 MDHEN and CDR2 SYDVKM. This CDR3 has 14 residues. Trimming at V came to 7 bases and at J to 4 bases, leaving 7 bases not matched to a gene. CDR3 loop: CASTRTGGNQPQHF. The CDR3 bases are TGTGCCAGCACTCGGACAGGTGGAAATCAGCCCCAGCATTTT.

V and J are TRBV5-4 and TRBJ1-6; a weak D match, TRBD1 (5 bases). V lost 3 bases to trimming and J lost 6 bases, with 10 bases between them. CDR1 and CDR2 (germline): SGHNT, YYREEE (reference sequence). This CDR3 spans 14 amino acids. The CDR3 protein is CASSSREINSPLHF. The CDR3 DNA follows: TGTGCCAGCAGCTCCAGGGAGATTAATTCACCCCTCCACTTT.

The chain joins TRBV19 to TRBJ2-3, with D unclear. The CDR3 extends over 13 amino acids. The germline V gene has CDR1 LNHDA and CDR2 SQIVND (reference sequence). The V end was cut by 7 bases, the J end by 4 bases, with 12 bases between. The CDR3 region is CASKLDEADTQYF. Written as DNA, the CDR3 is TGTGCCAGTAAGCTAGATGAAGCAGATACGCAGTATTTT.

J is TRBJ2-1 and V is TRBV4-1; 7 nucleotides align to TRBD2. The CDR3 is made up of 16 amino acids. CDR1 MGHRA and CDR2 YSYEKL come from the germline V gene. With 3 bases clipped from V and 0 bases from J, the junction kept 5 bases outside the gene matches. CDR3 nucleotide sequence: TGCGCCAGCAGCCAGCTCGGGAGGAGCTCCTACAATGAGCAGTTCTTC. Protein sequence: CASSQLGRSSYNEQFF.

The chain carries TRBV6-1 and TRBJ2-5; 10 bases line up with TRBD2. V shed 2 bases and J 5 bases; nucleotides not matched to a gene: 14. Looked up from germline, CDR1 is MNHNS and CDR2 is SASEGT. The CDR3 consists of 18 residues. The CDR3 is CASSERVRSSGSAETQYF. The CDR3 DNA follows: TGTGCCAGCAGTGAACGTGTTAGGTCTAGCGGGAGCGCTGAGACCCAGTACTTC.

The chain has TRBV11-3 and TRBJ1-2, with D perhaps TRBD1 (5 bases). The V end was cut by 5 bases, the J end by 1 base, with 11 bases between. Germline values: CDR1 SGHNT, CDR2 YENEEA. CDR3 size: 14 residues. As DNA, the CDR3 is TGTGCCAGCAGCCTAGGGGCCTATAACTATGGCTACACCTTC. Protein sequence: CASSLGAYNYGYTF.

This sequence joins TRBV2 and TRBJ1-5; 8 bases align to TRBD1. Germline loops: CDR1 SNHLY, CDR2 FYNNEI. The CDR3 spans 18 residues. Unmatched junction bases numbered 11, after V lost 1 base and J lost 3 bases. CDR3: CASSEVGSGGASNQPQHF. CDR3 DNA: TGTGCCAGCAGTGAAGTGGGGTCAGGGGGCGCTTCCAATCAGCCCCAGCATTTT.

This clone has only one observation. The chain has TRBV2 and TRBJ1-1, with 8 positions matching TRBD1. Per the germline V gene, CDR1 is SNHLY and CDR2 is FYNNEI. This CDR3 region has 17 residues. J was trimmed by 0 bases and V by 4 bases; bases with no gene match: 10. This chain's CDR3 is CASSGRTGYTMNTEAFF. The CDR3 DNA reads TGTGCCAGCAGTGGTAGGACAGGGTATACGATGAACACTGAAGCTTTCTTT.

In this sample, this clone turned up a few times. This chain uses TRBV19 with TRBJ1-2, with D possibly TRBD1 on 5 matching bases. Germline values: CDR1 LNHDA, CDR2 SQIVND (reference sequence). CDR3 length equals 16 residues. V gave up 3 bases and J gave up 2 bases, with 16 bases separating them. The CDR3 DNA sequence: TGTGCCAGTAGTATCGCCATGAGGGGATCGAACTATGGCTACACCTTC. This gives the protein CASSIAMRGSNYGYTF.

This sequence joins TRBV5-6 and TRBJ1-2; 9 bases align to TRBD1. The V and J ends lost 2 bases and 0 bases, in that order; junction bases with no gene match: 8. CDR3 length equals 17 residues. The germline V gene has CDR1 SGHDT and CDR2 YYEEEE. The CDR3 DNA reads as TGTGCCAGCAGCTTAACAGGGGGCTCTTCTCCTAACTATGGCTACACCTTC. Its protein is CASSLTGGSSPNYGYTF.

This clone appeared once. The rearrangement links TRBV30 to TRBJ1-6; no clear D. Trimming took 0 bases from V and 4 from J, leaving 13 bases between them. The CDR3 is 16 residues long. Per the germline V gene, CDR1 is GTSNPN and CDR2 is SVGIG (reference sequence). The CDR3: CAWSVEAGTYNSPLHF. The CDR3 DNA is TGTGCCTGGAGTGTGGAGGCCGGAACATATAATTCACCCCTCCACTTT.

The genes are TRBV9 and TRBJ1-3, with no clear D. The CDR3 is 15 residues long. Looked up from germline, CDR1 is SGDLS and CDR2 is YYNGEE. V lost 4 bases to trimming and J lost 0 bases, with 11 bases between them. This CDR3 reads CASSPQAYSGNTIYF. The DNA for the CDR3 is TGTGCCAGCAGCCCCCAGGCGTACTCTGGAAACACCATATATTTT.

Only a few counts were recorded for this clone. The chain couples TRBV27 to TRBJ2-2, with a possible D match to TRBD1 (5 bases). The V and J ends lost 1 base and 3 bases respectively, with 15 bases between them. Germline CDR1 MNHEY, CDR2 SMNVEV (reference sequence). There are 17 residues in the CDR3. Here the CDR3 DNA reads TGTGCCAGCAGTTTATTGGGGTACCTCAGGGACACCGGGGAGCTGTTTTTT. Amino acid sequence: CASSLLGYLRDTGELFF.